Below are 32 T cell receptor beta chains sequenced from a single sample in a study of blood T cell repertoires in COVID-19 (dated by TCRdb to about 2020). The library came from the immunoSEQ multiplex PCR assay. Here the immuneACCESS table is served through TCRdb, limited to in-frame sequences with V and J called. Missing clones are a known gap in these copies; in checked studies unresolved V genes cover under half, and the rest lacks a known reason. This sample lists roughly 190,000 clones; more than 65% were detected once. Less than 3% of the sample goes to the ten largest clones. Input material: peripheral blood. The receptors come from a human donor with acute or convalescent COVID-19. The donor label of this sample is uncertain.

The chain carries TRBV9 and TRBJ2-7; possible D gene TRBD2, 8 bases. The germline gives CDR1 SGDLS, CDR2 YYNGEE. V lost 3 bases, J lost 1 base, and 17 bases lay in between. This CDR3 is 16 amino acids long. The CDR3 DNA sequence: TGTGCCAGCAGCGCGGGGGGGCGACAGGGTTCCTACGAGCAGTACTTC. Its translation is CASSAGGRQGSYEQYF.

The chain carries TRBV30 and TRBJ2-4, with TRBD1 identical over 10 bases. V dropped 5 bases and J dropped 10; count of bases not matched to a gene: 17. CDR1 GTSNPN and CDR2 SVGIG come from the germline V gene (reference sequence). The length of the CDR3 is 16 residues. CDR3 DNA: TGTGCCTGGGCGTCCGGGACAGGGGATCGTTCAGGAATTCAGTACTTC. Amino acid sequence: CAWASGTGDRSGIQYF. The entire variable domain, with the rest obtained from reference TRBV30 and TRBJ2-4, is as follows: SQTIHQWPATLVQPVGSPLSLECTVEGTSNPNLYWYRQAAGRGLQLLFYSVGIGQISSEVPQNLSASRPQDRQFILSSKKLLLSDSGFYLCAWASGTGDRSGIQYFGAGTRLSVL.

This clone was detected only once. The chain joins TRBV6-4 to TRBJ1-2; 7 bases fit TRBD1. This CDR3 is 13 amino acids long. Per the germline V gene, CDR1 is MRHNA and CDR2 is SNTAGT. Losses at the gene ends were 2 bases for V and 8 bases for J; bases not matched to a gene: 5. This chain's CDR3 is CASSDKGAGGYTF. The CDR3 coding sequence is TGTGCCAGCAGTGACAAGGGGGCGGGAGGCTACACCTTC.

The chain employs TRBV3-1 (or the pseudogene TRBV3-2) and TRBJ1-4; D is uncertain. The germline gives CDR1 LGHDT, CDR2 YNNKEL (reference sequence). V was trimmed by 4 bases and J by 11 bases, leaving 14 bases between them. The CDR3 runs 13 residues. In nucleotides, the CDR3 is TGTGCCAGCAGCCCAACGCAGTACCCTAAACTGTTTTTT. Amino acids: CASSPTQYPKLFF.

CDR3 amino acids: CASRIDRVSGNTIYF. The CDR3 coding sequence is TGTGCCAGCAGAATCGACAGGGTCTCTGGAAACACCATATATTTT. This chain joins TRBV7-9 and TRBJ1-3; 7 bases are shared with TRBD1. CDR1 is SEHNR, CDR2 FQNEAQ, per germline (reference sequence). Trimming at V came to 6 bases and at J to 0 bases, leaving 5 bases not matched to a gene. The CDR3 runs to 15 residues.

The chain employs TRBV10-3 and TRBJ2-1; D gene ambiguous. The CDR3 is 12 residues long. Trimming stripped 2 bases from V and 6 bases from J, with 5 bases between. Germline V lookup: CDR1 ENHRY, CDR2 SYGVKD. CDR3 residues: CAISETRNEQFF. The CDR3 nucleotides are TGTGCCATCAGTGAGACGCGCAATGAGCAGTTCTTC.

The chain combines TRBV6-1 with TRBJ1-5; the D gene is possibly TRBD1 (5 bases). V lost 2 bases, J lost 5 bases, and 7 bases lay in between. Germline V lookup: CDR1 MNHNS, CDR2 SASEGT. CDR3 length: 13 residues. This CDR3 is CASSEQGDQPQHF. CDR3 bases: TGTGCCAGCAGTGAACAGGGCGATCAGCCCCAGCATTTT.

The V call is TRBV20-1, the J call TRBJ1-1, with D hard to call. The CDR3 covers 14 residues. V lost 3 bases, J lost 3 bases, and 14 bases lay in between. Germline CDR1 reads DFQATT; CDR2 reads SNEGSKA (reference sequence). CDR3 protein: CSASSWTGDTEAFF. CDR3 in DNA: TGCAGTGCTAGTTCCTGGACCGGGGACACTGAAGCTTTCTTT.

The chain couples TRBV10-3 to TRBJ1-2, with 8 bases aligning to TRBD1. The CDR3 covers 17 residues. Losses at the gene ends were 6 bases for V and 5 bases for J; bases not matched to a gene: 17. Germline CDR1 is ENHRY and CDR2 is SYGVKD. The CDR3 coding sequence is TGTGCCATCAGCGGAATCGGACAGGGTGGAGGGCCTTATGGCTACACCTTC. Translation: CAISGIGQGGGPYGYTF.

This chain joins TRBV19 and TRBJ1-3; 7 bases fit TRBD1. The CDR3 runs to 16 residues. The V segment lost 5 bases and the J segment 0 bases; nucleotides outside the gene matches: 7. Germline V gene data show CDR1 as LNHDA and CDR2 as SQIVND (reference sequence). The CDR3 spells CASSADRTSSGNTIYF. As DNA, the CDR3 is TGTGCCAGTAGTGCGGACAGGACGAGCTCTGGAAACACCATATATTTT. The whole variable domain, filled in from reference TRBV19 and TRBJ1-3, reads DGGITQSPKYLFRKEGQNVTLSCEQNLNHDAMYWYRQDPGQGLRLIYYSQIVNDFQKGDIAEGYSVSREKKESFPLTVTSAQKNPTAFYLCASSADRTSSGNTIYFGEGSWLTVV.

Here the CDR3 DNA reads TGTGCCTGGAGTGAGGGACAGCTGAATCAGCCCCAGCATTTT. It translates to CAWSEGQLNQPQHF. The chain has TRBV30 and TRBJ1-5; 7 bases fit TRBD1. Trimming removed 1 base from V and 4 bases from J; junction bases left unmatched: 4. This CDR3 is 14 amino acids long. The V gene's germline CDR1 is GTSNPN and CDR2 SVGIG (reference sequence).

This sequence joins TRBV4-1 and TRBJ2-1; TRBD1 matches 12 bases. The CDR3 has 15 amino acids. Germline V gene lookup returns CDR1 MGHRA and CDR2 YSYEKL. Trimming removed 2 bases from V and 9 bases from J; junction bases left unmatched: 5. The CDR3 region has the DNA TGCGCCAGCAGCCAACCGGGACAGGGGGCAGGTGAGCAGTTCTTC. As protein: CASSQPGQGAGEQFF.

The chain uses TRBV10-3 and TRBJ1-5; 7 bases line up with TRBD1. Germline CDR1 is ENHRY and CDR2 is SYGVKD. The CDR3 contains 16 residues. After removal of 0 bases from V and 3 bases from J, the junction contained 5 bases not matched to a gene. As DNA, the CDR3 is TGTGCCATCAGTGAGTCCCCCAGGGGGGCCAATCAGCCCCAGCATTTT. Amino acid sequence: CAISESPRGANQPQHF.

The DNA for the CDR3 is TGTGCCAGCGAGGACAGGAGGGACGACACTGAAGCTTTCTTT. The encoded protein is CASEDRRDDTEAFF. V gene TRBV28 combines with J gene TRBJ1-1, with 7 bases aligning to TRBD1. V gave up 8 bases and J gave up 3 bases; unmatched junction bases: 9. The CDR3 totals 14 residues. In germline, CDR1 is MDHEN, CDR2 SYDVKM.

In its sample, this clone was seen a few times. The chain links TRBV3-1 (or the pseudogene TRBV3-2) to TRBJ1-1; 8 bases match TRBD1. The CDR3 is made up of 13 amino acids. J lost 4 bases, V lost 3 bases, and 1 base had no gene match. Germline V gives CDR1 LGHDT, CDR2 YNNKEL (reference sequence). Here the CDR3 reads CASSHRGRTEAFF. The CDR3, as DNA: TGTGCCAGCAGCCACAGGGGGCGCACTGAAGCTTTCTTT.

This rearrangement joins TRBV25-1 to TRBJ1-5, with D maybe TRBD1 (5 bases). The CDR3 runs to 14 residues. The germline V and J ends were trimmed by 1 base and 7 bases, with 11 bases remaining between them. Germline CDR1 MGHDK, CDR2 SYGVNS. This CDR3 is CASSEFGGEQPQHF. In DNA, the CDR3 is TGTGCCAGCAGTGAATTCGGGGGGGAACAGCCCCAGCATTTT.

The V gene is TRBV29-1, the J gene TRBJ1-2, with D perhaps TRBD1 (6 bases). Germline V CDR1 and CDR2: SQVTM, ANQGSEA. CDR3 size: 12 residues. V was shortened by 3 bases and J by 4 bases, with 9 bases between the two germline ends. CDR3 protein: CSVDIGGYGYTF. The CDR3, as DNA: TGCAGCGTTGATATAGGGGGCTATGGCTACACCTTC.

Ten or more counts support this clone. The chain is built from TRBV5-8 and TRBJ1-4; D gene uncertain. V lost 7 bases and J lost 7, with 20 bases in between. Germline assignment: CDR1 SGHTS and CDR2 YDEGEE. The CDR3 is made up of 15 amino acids. The CDR3 DNA reads TGTGCCAGCCGTATCCTCACCGGAGGCCGTGAAAAACTGTTTTTT. This sequence encodes CASRILTGGREKLFF.

This clone was found a few times. This chain connects TRBV6-5 to TRBJ2-6; D unclear. V lost 6 bases to trimming and J lost 0 bases, with 9 bases between them. Looked up from germline, CDR1 is MNHEY and CDR2 is SVGAGI. CDR3 size: 15 residues. The CDR3 region is CASSQWYSGANVLTF. CDR3 bases: TGTGCCAGCAGCCAGTGGTACTCTGGGGCCAACGTCCTGACTTTC.

The chain uses TRBV3-1 (or the pseudogene TRBV3-2) and TRBJ1-1; possibly TRBD1 for D (6 bases). This CDR3 spans 14 amino acids. Germline-derived CDR1 and CDR2 are LGHDT and YNNKEL (reference sequence). V lost 5 bases, J lost 5 bases, and 15 bases lay in between. In DNA, the CDR3 is TGTGCCAGCAGCGATAGGGGGGGCGCGACTGAAGCTTTCTTT. As protein: CASSDRGGATEAFF.

This clone has only a few counts. The chain recombines TRBV7-6 with TRBJ1-5, with D maybe TRBD1 (5 bases). Germline-derived CDR1 and CDR2 are SGHVS and FNYEAQ. CDR3 length: 18 residues. With 5 bases removed from V and 7 bases from J, the gap between germline ends came to 27 bases. Here the CDR3 DNA reads TGTGCCAGCAGCCCCTACCCGGCTGGTCTAGGGGTTGGGCAGCCCCAGCATTTT. Protein product: CASSPYPAGLGVGQPQHF.

V usage is TRBV27 and J usage is TRBJ2-3; TRBD2 aligns across 8 bases. This CDR3 is built from 15 residues. The V gene end was trimmed by 3 bases and the J gene end by 6 bases; junction bases not matched to a gene: 8. Germline loops: CDR1 MNHEY, CDR2 SMNVEV (reference sequence). CDR3 region: CASSFGGAPRDTQYF. The CDR3 region has the DNA TGTGCCAGCAGTTTCGGGGGGGCGCCCCGCGATACGCAGTATTTT.

The V and J genes are TRBV27 and TRBJ1-6; TRBD1 matches at 8 bases. The junction had 11 bases not matched to a gene; V was cut back by 7 bases and J by 6 bases. The CDR3 is made up of 16 amino acids. Germline CDR1 and CDR2: MNHEY and SMNVEV (reference sequence). The chain's CDR3 is CASTDAGGRGNSPLHF. The CDR3 nucleotides are TGTGCCAGCACCGACGCAGGGGGCAGAGGTAATTCACCCCTCCACTTT.

About this clone itself: The identical CDR3 is also encoded by other nucleotide sequences in the sample. This chain joins TRBV5-1 and TRBJ1-6, with D tentatively TRBD1 (6 bases). Trimming took off 2 bases at V and 6 bases at J, with 6 bases between the two ends. Germline CDR1 and CDR2: SGHRS and YFSETQ. The CDR3 runs 13 residues. Here the CDR3 reads CASSLGGNSPLHF. The CDR3 DNA follows: TGCGCCAGCAGCTTAGGGGGTAATTCACCCCTCCACTTT. The whole variable domain, remainder taken from reference TRBV5-1 and TRBJ1-6, is KAGVTQTPRYLIKTRGQQVTLSCSPISGHRSVSWYQQTPGQGLQFLFEYFSETQRNKGNFPGRFSGRQFSNSRSEMNVSTLELGDSALYLCASSLGGNSPLHFGNGTRLTVT.

The genes are TRBV27 and TRBJ1-4; maybe TRBD1 (5 bases). From germline, CDR1 is MNHEY and CDR2 SMNVEV (reference sequence). V lost 0 bases, J lost 10 bases, and 21 bases lay in between. The CDR3 is 17 amino acids. Written as DNA, the CDR3 is TGTGCCAGCAGTTTATCGATCGGGGCAGGAGGGTTCGGAAAACTGTTTTTT. As protein: CASSLSIGAGGFGKLFF.

V usage is TRBV2 and J usage is TRBJ1-4, with D possibly matching TRBD1 (6 bases). V was cut by 2 bases and J by 5 bases, with 12 bases left in between. The CDR3 runs 15 residues. Germline values: CDR1 SNHLY, CDR2 FYNNEI. In DNA form, the CDR3 reads TGTGCCAGCAGTGAACAACGGACAGCGAATGAAAAACTGTTTTTT. Translation gives CASSEQRTANEKLFF.

This clone was found once. This chain's CDR3 is CASSDLQGSGYEQYF. The CDR3 DNA sequence: TGTGCCAGCAGTGATCTTCAGGGGTCTGGCTACGAGCAGTACTTC. The chain couples TRBV25-1 to TRBJ2-7; the D gene is possibly TRBD1 (6 bases). This CDR3 comprises 15 residues. V dropped 3 bases and J dropped 3 bases, with 15 bases sitting between them. Germline V gene sequence: CDR1 MGHDK, CDR2 SYGVNS.

The J gene is TRBJ1-4, the V gene TRBV4-2, with D hard to call. This CDR3 region has 17 residues. The ends were cut back, 0 bases at V and 5 bases at J, with 16 bases in the middle. The germline V gene encodes CDR1 LGHNA and CDR2 YNFKEQ. The CDR3 loop is CASSQDPVGIGNEKLFF. The CDR3 bases are TGTGCCAGCAGCCAAGATCCTGTCGGGATAGGGAATGAAAAACTGTTTTTT.

The chain is built from TRBV4-1 and TRBJ2-3; D may be TRBD1 (7 bases). The CDR3 is 15 amino acids. In germline, CDR1 is MGHRA, CDR2 YSYEKL. Trimming cost V 5 bases and J 3 bases, with 15 bases left between them. CDR3: CASSLRQGGTDTQYF. The CDR3 DNA reads TGCGCCAGCAGCTTGCGACAGGGAGGTACAGATACGCAGTATTTT.

The DNA of the CDR3 is TGTGCCAGTAGTATAGGAGGGGGCGCGGGTGAAAAACTGTTTTTT. It translates to CASSIGGGAGEKLFF. The chain is built from TRBV19 and TRBJ1-4; 7 bases line up with TRBD1. CDR3 length equals 15 residues. The germline gives CDR1 LNHDA, CDR2 SQIVND (reference sequence). V was pared by 1 base and J by 7 bases, with 6 bases of the junction left unmatched.

The chain joins TRBV7-9 to TRBJ2-4; tentatively, D is TRBD1 (6 bases). The V gene lost 5 bases and the J gene lost 2 bases, with 13 bases spanning the gap. The V gene's germline CDR1 is SEHNR and CDR2 FQNEAQ (reference sequence). This CDR3 has 15 residues. The CDR3: CASSLYGDTKNIQYF. The CDR3 DNA reads TGTGCCAGCAGCCTGTATGGGGACACCAAAAACATTCAGTACTTC.

The V gene is TRBV7-2, the J gene TRBJ2-7, with TRBD2 matching 11 bases. CDR1 SGHTA and CDR2 FQGNSA come from the germline V gene. The CDR3 has 17 residues. V lost 1 base and J lost 3; bases outside the gene matches: 8. The CDR3 DNA sequence: TGTGCCAGCAGCTTAGTTGGTAGCGGGAGGGCACGCTACGAGCAGTACTTC. Residues: CASSLVGSGRARYEQYF.